This TCR beta chain was recovered during a study of tumor-infiltrating lymphocytes in primary liver carcinoma. Across the study: Each sample had roughly 3.5 to 7.13 million productive TCRbeta reads regardless of tissue type.

TCR beta cDNA was prepared out of around 460 ng total RNA by means of a constant-region primer. Investigators got TCR beta libraries out of three nested multiplex PCR rounds, done with slightly modified ARM-PCR. From the multiplex PCR reads, TCRdb called clonotypes with MiXCR, one entry per CDR3 protein. The sample carries about 120,000 distinct CDR3 sequences, around 62% recorded once. Whole-study findings and limits: Blood had a significantly lower top-250-clone fraction than tumors did (p = 0.039). Lesser overlap characterized tumor-adjacent and tumor-blood pairs relative to tumor region pairs. Only around 7.5-25% of top clones occurred in all five tumor regions.

The approximately 17-32 mg bulk tissue piece was not sorted before simultaneous RNA and DNA extraction. Worth noting for this clonotype: Its antigen is undetermined.

The sequenced sample was liver tumor tissue from sampling region 1. As for subset: tumor region T1, superior pole. This sequence was found in a woman aged 60-70 years with primary liver carcinoma and hepatitis B virus infection.

CDR3 DNA sequence: TGTGCCAGCAGCTTAGGAGGGGTGGGGGGTCAACCCCAGCATTTT. Residues: CASSLGGVGGQPQHF. The V gene is TRBV11-2, the J gene TRBJ1-5; perhaps TRBD1 as D (5 bases). Trimming took off 1 base at V and 10 bases at J, with 17 bases between the two ends. Looked up from germline, CDR1 is SGHAT and CDR2 is FQNNGV. The CDR3 totals 15 residues. Based on the CDR3 plus reference TRBV11-2 and TRBJ1-5, the full variable domain is EAGVAQSPRYKIIEKRQSVAFWCNPISGHATLYWYQQILGQGPKLLIQFQNNGVVDDSQLPKDRFSAERLKGVDSTLKIQPAKLEDSAVYLCASSLGGVGGQPQHFGDGTRLSIL.